The 14 T cell receptor beta chains below were found in one sample sequenced in a study of shared clonotypes between healthy human individuals. Using immunoSEQ multiplex PCR, the repertoire was profiled, and TCRdb retains in-frame clones only, with some absent. The sample lists 1 million to 1.3 million clones, around 78% occurring once. The sequenced material came from memory CD4+ T cells from PBMCs. The subset: CD45RA-negative fraction. These receptor sequences come from a man aged 18 to 30 in good health. Some clones in this sample may be carry-over from other donors' samples.

This sequence joins TRBV2 and TRBJ2-2; D is undetermined. Germline loops: CDR1 SNHLY, CDR2 FYNNEI. V lost 7 bases and J 4 bases, leaving 10 bases between the germline ends. The length of the CDR3 is 13 residues. CDR3 DNA sequence: TGTGCCAGCAACCGGGTGGCCACCGGGGAGCTGTTTTTT. Its protein is CASNRVATGELFF.

The V and J genes are TRBV6-1 and TRBJ2-3, with D possibly TRBD2 on 6 matching bases. Trimming took off 7 bases at V and 6 bases at J, with 14 bases between the two ends. The CDR3 extends over 13 amino acids. From germline, CDR1 is MNHNS and CDR2 SASEGT. CDR3 region: CASTLTRADTQYF. CDR3 DNA sequence: TGTGCCAGCACCCTGACTAGAGCCGATACGCAGTATTTT.

V is TRBV28 and J is TRBJ2-1; no firm D call. The CDR3 extends over 13 amino acids. The ends were cut back, 10 bases at V and 8 bases at J, with 18 bases in the middle. The germline gives CDR1 MDHEN, CDR2 SYDVKM. This CDR3 reads CATLLRGPDEQFF. Here the CDR3 DNA reads TGTGCCACGTTACTGAGAGGTCCCGATGAGCAGTTCTTC.

The J gene is TRBJ2-7, the V gene TRBV2; D not certain. CDR3 length: 15 residues. Germline V lookup: CDR1 SNHLY, CDR2 FYNNEI. Between the trimmed V and J ends, which lost 1 base and 2 bases, there was a span of 12 bases. CDR3: CASSEGFTRTYEQYF. The CDR3 nucleotides read TGTGCCAGCAGTGAAGGGTTCACCCGGACCTACGAGCAGTACTTC.

The chain carries TRBV7-7 and TRBJ2-7; D gene ambiguous. Germline values: CDR1 SSHAT, CDR2 FNYEAQ (reference sequence). V was trimmed by 5 bases and J by 2 bases, leaving 13 bases between them. The CDR3 runs 14 residues. The CDR3: CASSRLGRTYEQYF. CDR3 coding DNA: TGTGCCAGCAGCCGACTCGGCAGGACCTACGAGCAGTACTTC.

The chain uses TRBV5-1 and TRBJ2-1; unclear D gene. The ends were cut back, 0 bases at V and 0 bases at J, with 10 bases in the middle. CDR3 length: 16 amino acids. Germline V gene data show CDR1 as SGHRS and CDR2 as YFSETQ. CDR3 sequence (DNA): TGCGCCAGCAGCTTGGAACTCCTGAGCTCCTACAATGAGCAGTTCTTC. Protein: CASSLELLSSYNEQFF. Drawing the rest from reference TRBV5-1 and TRBJ2-1, the complete variable domain is KAGVTQTPRYLIKTRGQQVTLSCSPISGHRSVSWYQQTPGQGLQFLFEYFSETQRNKGNFPGRFSGRQFSNSRSEMNVSTLELGDSALYLCASSLELLSSYNEQFFGPGTRLTVL.

The chain links TRBV6-6 to TRBJ1-1; 8 nucleotides line up with TRBD1. V dropped 5 bases and J dropped 4; count of bases not matched to a gene: 3. The germline gives CDR1 MNHNY, CDR2 SVGAGI (reference sequence). The CDR3 runs 13 residues. The CDR3 spells CASSPQGGTEAFF. The CDR3 DNA reads as TGTGCCAGCAGTCCACAGGGGGGCACTGAAGCTTTCTTT.

This clone was observed a few times. The V gene is TRBV28, the J gene TRBJ1-2, with D possibly TRBD1 on 5 matching bases. The CDR3 covers 15 residues. Germline V gives CDR1 MDHEN, CDR2 SYDVKM. Deletions cut 3 bases from V and 1 base from J, with 12 bases between. CDR3 DNA: TGTGCCAGCAGTTTGTCTTTGGGGGGTAACTATGGCTACACCTTC. Translation: CASSLSLGGNYGYTF.

The genes are TRBV5-1 and TRBJ2-5; D is possibly TRBD2 (6 bases). This CDR3 contains 15 residues. CDR1 and CDR2 (germline): SGHRS, YFSETQ. The germline V and J ends were trimmed by 0 bases and 3 bases, with 12 bases remaining between them. CDR3 residues: CASSLVASDKETQYF. The CDR3 DNA reads as TGCGCCAGCAGCTTGGTGGCTAGCGATAAAGAGACCCAGTACTTC.

V and J are TRBV5-1 and TRBJ2-5; 14 bases line up with TRBD2. The CDR3 has 19 amino acids. Germline V gene sequence: CDR1 SGHRS, CDR2 YFSETQ. V dropped 3 bases and J dropped 4; count of bases not matched to a gene: 14. The CDR3 nucleotides read TGCGCCAGCAGCTCAGGTGGGACTAGCGGGAGTGGTGTGGGAGAGACCCAGTACTTC. Residues: CASSSGGTSGSGVGETQYF.

This chain connects TRBV5-1 to TRBJ2-3, with a weak D call TRBD2 (6 bases). V dropped 4 bases and J dropped 5 bases, with 14 bases sitting between them. The CDR3 sequence is 14 residues long. Germline values: CDR1 SGHRS, CDR2 YFSETQ. In nucleotides, the CDR3 is TGCGCCAGCAGCCTTAGCGGTCCCGGAGATACGCAGTATTTT. Its protein product is CASSLSGPGDTQYF.

The chain carries TRBV25-1 and TRBJ2-2; D unclear. The CDR3 spans 13 residues. Trimming removed 6 bases at V and 1 base at J, with 6 bases between. Germline V gene data show CDR1 as MGHDK and CDR2 as SYGVNS. In DNA form, the CDR3 reads TGTGCCAGCAGGGCTGGGAACACCGGGGAGCTGTTTTTT. This encodes CASRAGNTGELFF.

The chain carries TRBV7-3 and TRBJ2-7; no firm D call. Trimming pared 3 bases from V and 5 bases from J, leaving 5 bases between. CDR1 and CDR2 (germline): SGHTA, FQGTGA. The CDR3 has 11 amino acids. The CDR3 region has the DNA TGTGCCAGCAGCTTTATGCACGAGCAGTACTTC. Translated: CASSFMHEQYF.

This rearrangement joins TRBV9 to TRBJ1-3; D ambiguous. The CDR3 totals 21 residues. Between the trimmed V and J ends, which lost 0 bases and 3 bases, there was a span of 28 bases. Per the germline V gene, CDR1 is SGDLS and CDR2 is YYNGEE. Here the CDR3 reads CASSVVGISLTESSRGNTIYF. CDR3 coding DNA: TGTGCCAGCAGCGTAGTAGGGATCTCCTTGACGGAGTCGAGTCGTGGAAACACCATATATTTT.